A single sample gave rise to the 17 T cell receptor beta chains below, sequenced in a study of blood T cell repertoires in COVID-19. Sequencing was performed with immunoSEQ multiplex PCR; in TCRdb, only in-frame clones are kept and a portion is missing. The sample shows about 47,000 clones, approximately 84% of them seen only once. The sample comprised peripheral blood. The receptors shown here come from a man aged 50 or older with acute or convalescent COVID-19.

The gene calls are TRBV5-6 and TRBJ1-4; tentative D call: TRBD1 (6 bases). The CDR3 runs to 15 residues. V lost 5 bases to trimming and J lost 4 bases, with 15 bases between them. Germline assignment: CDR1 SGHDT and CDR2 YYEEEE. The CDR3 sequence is CASSDGTTLNEKLFF. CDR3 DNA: TGTGCCAGCAGTGACGGGACAACTCTTAATGAAAAACTGTTTTTT.

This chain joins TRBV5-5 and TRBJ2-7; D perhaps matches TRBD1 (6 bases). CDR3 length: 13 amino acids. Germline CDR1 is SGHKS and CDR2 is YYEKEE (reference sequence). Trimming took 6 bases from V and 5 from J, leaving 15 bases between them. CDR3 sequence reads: CASILQGSNEQYF. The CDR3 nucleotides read TGTGCCAGCATATTACAGGGCAGTAACGAGCAGTACTTC.

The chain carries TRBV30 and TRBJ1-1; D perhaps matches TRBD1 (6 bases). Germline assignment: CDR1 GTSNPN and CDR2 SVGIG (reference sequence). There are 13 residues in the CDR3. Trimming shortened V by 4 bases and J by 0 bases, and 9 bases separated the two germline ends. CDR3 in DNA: TGTGCCTGGACCGCAGGGGTGAACACTGAAGCTTTCTTT. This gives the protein CAWTAGVNTEAFF.

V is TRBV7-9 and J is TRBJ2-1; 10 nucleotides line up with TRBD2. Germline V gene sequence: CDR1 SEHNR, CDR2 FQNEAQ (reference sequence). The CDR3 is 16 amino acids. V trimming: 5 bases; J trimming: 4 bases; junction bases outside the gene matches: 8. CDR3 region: CASSPNPSGGYNEQFF. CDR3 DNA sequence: TGTGCCAGCAGCCCTAATCCTAGCGGGGGATACAATGAGCAGTTCTTC.

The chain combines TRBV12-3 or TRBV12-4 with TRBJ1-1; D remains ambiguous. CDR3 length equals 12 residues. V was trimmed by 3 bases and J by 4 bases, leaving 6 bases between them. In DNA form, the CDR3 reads TGTGCCAGCAGTTTTGGAGGCACTGAAGCTTTCTTT. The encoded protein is CASSFGGTEAFF.

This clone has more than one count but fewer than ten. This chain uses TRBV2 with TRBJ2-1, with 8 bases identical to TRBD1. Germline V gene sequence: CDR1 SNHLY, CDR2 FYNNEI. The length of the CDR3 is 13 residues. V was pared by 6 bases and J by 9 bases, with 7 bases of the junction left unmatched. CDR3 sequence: CASRDGQGGEQFF. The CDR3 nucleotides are TGTGCCAGCAGGGACGGACAGGGTGGTGAGCAGTTCTTC.

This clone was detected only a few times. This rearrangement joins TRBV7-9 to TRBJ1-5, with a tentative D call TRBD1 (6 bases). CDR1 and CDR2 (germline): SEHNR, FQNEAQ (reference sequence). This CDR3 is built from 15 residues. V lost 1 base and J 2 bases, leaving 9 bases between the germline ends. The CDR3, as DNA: TGTGCCAGCAGCTTAGGGGACATACGCAATCAGCCCCAGCATTTT. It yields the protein CASSLGDIRNQPQHF.

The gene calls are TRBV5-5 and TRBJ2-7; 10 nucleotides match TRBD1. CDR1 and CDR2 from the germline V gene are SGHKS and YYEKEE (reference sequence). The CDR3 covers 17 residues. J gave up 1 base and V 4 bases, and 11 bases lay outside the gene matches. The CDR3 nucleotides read TGTGCCAGCAGCCCCGGACAGGGGGAGATTCATTCCTACGAGCAGTACTTC. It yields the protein CASSPGQGEIHSYEQYF.

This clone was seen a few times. The CDR3 nucleotides read TGTGCCAGCAGTGAAGTTCTGGACAGTTCTTCCTACGAGCAGTACTTC. This gives the protein CASSEVLDSSSYEQYF. The chain links TRBV6-1 to TRBJ2-7, with a weak D call TRBD1 (6 bases). The CDR3 sequence is 16 residues long. Between the trimmed V and J ends, which lost 1 base and 1 base, there was a span of 14 bases. Germline V CDR1 and CDR2: MNHNS, SASEGT.

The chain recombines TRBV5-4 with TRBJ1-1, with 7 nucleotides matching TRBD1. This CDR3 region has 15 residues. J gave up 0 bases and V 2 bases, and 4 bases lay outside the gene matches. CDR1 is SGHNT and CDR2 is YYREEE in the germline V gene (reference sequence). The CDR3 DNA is TGTGCCAGCAGCTTTACAGGGGCTGTGAACACTGAAGCTTTCTTT. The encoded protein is CASSFTGAVNTEAFF.

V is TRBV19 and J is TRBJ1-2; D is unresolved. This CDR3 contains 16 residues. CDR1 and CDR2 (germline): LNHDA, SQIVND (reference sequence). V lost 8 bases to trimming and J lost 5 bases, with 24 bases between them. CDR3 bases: TGTGCCAGTCTGAGGAGGGCCTCCCGGATATCTTATGGCTACACCTTC. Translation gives CASLRRASRISYGYTF. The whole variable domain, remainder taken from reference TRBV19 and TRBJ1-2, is DGGITQSPKYLFRKEGQNVTLSCEQNLNHDAMYWYRQDPGQGLRLIYYSQIVNDFQKGDIAEGYSVSREKKESFPLTVTSAQKNPTAFYLCASLRRASRISYGYTFGSGTRLTVV.

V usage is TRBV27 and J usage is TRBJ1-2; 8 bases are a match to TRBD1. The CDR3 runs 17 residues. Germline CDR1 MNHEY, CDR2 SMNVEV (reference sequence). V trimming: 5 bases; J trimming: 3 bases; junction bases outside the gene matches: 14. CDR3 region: CASSVDRGQLMDYGYTF. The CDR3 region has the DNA TGTGCCAGCAGTGTAGACAGGGGCCAATTGATGGACTATGGCTACACCTTC.

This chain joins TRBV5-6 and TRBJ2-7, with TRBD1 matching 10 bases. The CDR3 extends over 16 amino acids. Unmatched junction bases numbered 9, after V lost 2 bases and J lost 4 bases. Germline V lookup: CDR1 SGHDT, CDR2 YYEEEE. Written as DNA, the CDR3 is TGTGCCAGCAGCTTTTTTTCGGGGACAGGGGCTTACGAGCAGTACTTC. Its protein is CASSFFSGTGAYEQYF. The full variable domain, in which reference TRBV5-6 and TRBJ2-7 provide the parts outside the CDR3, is DAGVTQSPTHLIKTRGQQVTLRCSPKSGHDTVSWYQQALGQGPQFIFQYYEEEERQRGNFPDRFSGHQFPNYSSELNVNALLLGDSALYLCASSFFSGTGAYEQYFGPGTRLTVT.

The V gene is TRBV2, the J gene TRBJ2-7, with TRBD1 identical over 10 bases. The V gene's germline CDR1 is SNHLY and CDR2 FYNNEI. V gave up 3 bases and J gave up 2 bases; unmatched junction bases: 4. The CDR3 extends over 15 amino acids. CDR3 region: CASSEGQGWTYEQYF. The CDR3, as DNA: TGTGCCAGCAGTGAGGGACAGGGGTGGACCTACGAGCAGTACTTC.

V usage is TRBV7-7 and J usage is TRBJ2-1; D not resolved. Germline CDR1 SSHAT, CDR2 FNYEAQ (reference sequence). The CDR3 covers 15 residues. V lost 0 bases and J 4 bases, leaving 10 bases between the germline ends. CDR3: CASSLAQDSYNEQFF. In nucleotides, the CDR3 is TGTGCCAGCAGCTTAGCGCAGGATAGTTACAATGAGCAGTTCTTC.

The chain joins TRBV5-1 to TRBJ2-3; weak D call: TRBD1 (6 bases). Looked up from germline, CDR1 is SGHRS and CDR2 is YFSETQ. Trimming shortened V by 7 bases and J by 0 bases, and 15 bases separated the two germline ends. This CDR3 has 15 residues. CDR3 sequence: CASLPAQGSTDTQYF. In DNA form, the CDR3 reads TGCGCCAGCTTGCCGGCCCAGGGGAGCACAGATACGCAGTATTTT.

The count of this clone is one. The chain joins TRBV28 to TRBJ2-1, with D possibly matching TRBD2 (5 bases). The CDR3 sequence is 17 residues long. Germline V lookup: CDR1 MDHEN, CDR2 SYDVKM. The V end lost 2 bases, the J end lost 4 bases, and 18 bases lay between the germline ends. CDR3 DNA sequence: TGTGCCAGCAGTTTAGGGCTGAAAAGCGGCAGATACAATGAGCAGTTCTTC. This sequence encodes CASSLGLKSGRYNEQFF.